What follows is one T cell receptor beta chain and its context. Its antigen is unknown. The assay was immunoSEQ multiplex PCR, and TCRdb's table has in-frame clones only and misses some. The sample yields tens of thousands of clones, 80% to 95% seen once. The sample is drawn from a study of T cell responses to AZD1222 COVID-19 vaccine. Study observations and caveats: Across spike, vaccine-associated CD4 TCRs were found, dominant at 160-218 and 743-854. At study baseline, merely roughly 6 AZD1222 recipients were seropositive. No repertoire was sampled before or during the peak T cell response, only after it. Donors, mostly white British, included more females; clonal diversity was possibly underestimated.

The CDR3 spans 18 residues. Germline V CDR1 and CDR2: SGHTA, FQGNSA. V lost 5 bases and J lost 1; bases outside the gene matches: 7. This clonotype was sampled from an adult who received the AZD1222 COVID-19 vaccine. V usage is TRBV7-2 and J usage is TRBJ2-2, with TRBD2 matching over 13 bases. The sample consisted of peripheral blood, taken 28 days after the second AZD1222 dose. CDR3 bases: TGTGCCAGCAGCCGGCGACGACTAGCGGGAGGGAACACCGGGGAGCTGTTTTTT. This translates into CASSRRRLAGGNTGELFF.